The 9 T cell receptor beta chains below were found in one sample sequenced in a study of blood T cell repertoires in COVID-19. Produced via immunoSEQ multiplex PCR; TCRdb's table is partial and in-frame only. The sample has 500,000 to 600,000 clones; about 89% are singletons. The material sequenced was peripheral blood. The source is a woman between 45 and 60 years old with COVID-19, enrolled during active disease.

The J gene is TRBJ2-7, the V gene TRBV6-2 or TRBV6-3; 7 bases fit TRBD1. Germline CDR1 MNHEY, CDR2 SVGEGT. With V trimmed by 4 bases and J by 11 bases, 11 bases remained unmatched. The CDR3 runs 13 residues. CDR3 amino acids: CASSFTLDRLEYF. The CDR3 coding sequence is TGTGCCAGCAGTTTTACTTTGGACAGGTTGGAGTACTTC.

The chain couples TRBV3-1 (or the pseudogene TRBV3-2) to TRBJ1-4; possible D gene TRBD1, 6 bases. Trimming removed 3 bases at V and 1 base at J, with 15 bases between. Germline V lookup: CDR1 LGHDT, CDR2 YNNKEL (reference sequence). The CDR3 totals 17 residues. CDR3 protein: CASSQSTGFGTNEKLFF. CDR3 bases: TGTGCCAGCAGCCAGTCCACAGGGTTTGGAACTAATGAAAAACTGTTTTTT.

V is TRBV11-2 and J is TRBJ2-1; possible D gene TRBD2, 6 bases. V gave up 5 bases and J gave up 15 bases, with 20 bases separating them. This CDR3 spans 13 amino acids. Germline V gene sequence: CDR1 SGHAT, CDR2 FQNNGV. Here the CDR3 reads CASSPGTYQRGFF. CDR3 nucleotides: TGTGCCAGCAGCCCCGGGACTTATCAAAGGGGGTTCTTC.

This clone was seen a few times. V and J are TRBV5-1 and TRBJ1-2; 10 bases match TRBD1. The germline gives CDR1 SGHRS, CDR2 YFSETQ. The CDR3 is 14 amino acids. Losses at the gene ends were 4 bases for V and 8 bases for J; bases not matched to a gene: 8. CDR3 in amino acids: CASSISGTGDGYTF. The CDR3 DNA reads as TGCGCCAGCAGCATCTCCGGGACAGGGGACGGCTACACCTTC.

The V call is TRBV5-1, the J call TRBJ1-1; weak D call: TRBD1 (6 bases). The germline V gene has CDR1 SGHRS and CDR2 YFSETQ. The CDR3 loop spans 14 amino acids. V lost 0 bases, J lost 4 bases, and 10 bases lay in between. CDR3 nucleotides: TGCGCCAGCAGCTTGGGCGGGGGGCTCACTGAAGCTTTCTTT. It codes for CASSLGGGLTEAFF.

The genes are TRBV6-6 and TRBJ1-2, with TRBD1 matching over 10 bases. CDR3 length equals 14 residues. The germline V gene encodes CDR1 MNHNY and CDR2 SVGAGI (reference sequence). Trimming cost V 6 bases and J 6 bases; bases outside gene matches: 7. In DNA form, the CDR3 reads TGTGCCAGCAGGAGCGACAGGGGGCTTGATGGCTACACCTTC. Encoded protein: CASRSDRGLDGYTF.

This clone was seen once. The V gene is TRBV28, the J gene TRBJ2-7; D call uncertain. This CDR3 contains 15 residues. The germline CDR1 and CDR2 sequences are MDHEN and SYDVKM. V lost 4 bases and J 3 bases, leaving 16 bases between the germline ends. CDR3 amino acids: CASSSAGGGIYEQYF. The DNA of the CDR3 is TGTGCCAGCAGTTCGGCCGGTGGCGGCATCTACGAGCAGTACTTC.

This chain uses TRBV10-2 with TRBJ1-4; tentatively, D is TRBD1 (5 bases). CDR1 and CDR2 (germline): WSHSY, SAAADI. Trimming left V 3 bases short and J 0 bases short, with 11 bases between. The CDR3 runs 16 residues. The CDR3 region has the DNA TGCGCCAGCAGTGACGGGGGGGTTGCAACTAATGAAAAACTGTTTTTT. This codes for CASSDGGVATNEKLFF.

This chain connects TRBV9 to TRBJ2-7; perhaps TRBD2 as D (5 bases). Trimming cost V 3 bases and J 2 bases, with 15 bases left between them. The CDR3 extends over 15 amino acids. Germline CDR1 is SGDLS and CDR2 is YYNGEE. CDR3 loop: CASSASPGVPYEQYF. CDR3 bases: TGTGCCAGCAGCGCAAGCCCCGGGGTCCCCTACGAGCAGTACTTC.